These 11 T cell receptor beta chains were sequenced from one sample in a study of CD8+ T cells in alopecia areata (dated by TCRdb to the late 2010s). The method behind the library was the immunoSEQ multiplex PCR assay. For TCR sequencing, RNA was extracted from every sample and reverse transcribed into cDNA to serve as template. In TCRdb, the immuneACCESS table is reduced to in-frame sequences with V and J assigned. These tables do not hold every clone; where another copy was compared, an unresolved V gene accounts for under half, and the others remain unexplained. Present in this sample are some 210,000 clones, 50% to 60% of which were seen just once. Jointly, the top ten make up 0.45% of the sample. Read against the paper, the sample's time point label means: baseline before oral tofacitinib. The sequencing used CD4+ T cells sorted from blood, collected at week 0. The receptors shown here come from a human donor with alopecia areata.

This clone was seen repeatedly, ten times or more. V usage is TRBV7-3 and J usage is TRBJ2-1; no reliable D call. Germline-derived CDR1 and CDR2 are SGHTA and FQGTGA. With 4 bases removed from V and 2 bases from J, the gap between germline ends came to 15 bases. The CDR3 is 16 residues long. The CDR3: CASSSFSGDTYNEQFF. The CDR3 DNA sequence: TGTGCCAGCAGCTCATTCAGTGGGGATACCTACAATGAGCAGTTCTTC.

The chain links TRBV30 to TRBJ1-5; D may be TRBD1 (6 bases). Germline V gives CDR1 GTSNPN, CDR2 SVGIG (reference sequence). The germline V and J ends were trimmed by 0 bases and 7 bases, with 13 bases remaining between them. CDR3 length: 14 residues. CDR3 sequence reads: CAWSVKDRLQPQHF. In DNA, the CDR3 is TGTGCCTGGAGTGTTAAGGACAGACTACAGCCCCAGCATTTT.

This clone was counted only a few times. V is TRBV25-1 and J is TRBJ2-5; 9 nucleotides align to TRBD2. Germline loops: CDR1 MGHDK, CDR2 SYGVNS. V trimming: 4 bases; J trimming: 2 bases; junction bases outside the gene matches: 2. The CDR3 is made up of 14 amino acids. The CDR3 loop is CASSGLAVQETQYF. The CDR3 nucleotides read TGTGCCAGCAGTGGACTAGCGGTTCAAGAGACCCAGTACTTC.

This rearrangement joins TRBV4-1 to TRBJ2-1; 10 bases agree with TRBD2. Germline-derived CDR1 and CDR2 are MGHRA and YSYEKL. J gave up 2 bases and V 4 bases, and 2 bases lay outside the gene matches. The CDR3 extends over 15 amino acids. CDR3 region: CASSPTSGAYNEQFF. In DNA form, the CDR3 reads TGCGCCAGCAGCCCAACTAGCGGGGCCTACAATGAGCAGTTCTTC.

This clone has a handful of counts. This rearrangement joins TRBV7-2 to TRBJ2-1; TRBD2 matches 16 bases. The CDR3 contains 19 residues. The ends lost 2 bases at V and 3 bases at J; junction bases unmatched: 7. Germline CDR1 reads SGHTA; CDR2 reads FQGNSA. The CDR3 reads CASSLPGTSGGANYNEQFF. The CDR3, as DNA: TGTGCCAGCAGCTTACCCGGGACTAGCGGGGGGGCCAACTACAATGAGCAGTTCTTC.

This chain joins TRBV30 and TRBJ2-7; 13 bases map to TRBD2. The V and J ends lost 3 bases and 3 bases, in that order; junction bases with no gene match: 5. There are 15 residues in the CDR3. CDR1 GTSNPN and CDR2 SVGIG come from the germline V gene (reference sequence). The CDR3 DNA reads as TGTGCCTGGAGGAGGGGGACTAGCGGGATCTACGAGCAGTACTTC. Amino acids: CAWRRGTSGIYEQYF.

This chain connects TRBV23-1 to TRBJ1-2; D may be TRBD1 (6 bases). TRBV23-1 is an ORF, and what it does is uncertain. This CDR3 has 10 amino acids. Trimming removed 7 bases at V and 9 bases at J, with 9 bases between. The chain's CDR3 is CASITGCYTF. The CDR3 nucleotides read TGCGCCAGCATCACAGGGTGCTACACCTTC.

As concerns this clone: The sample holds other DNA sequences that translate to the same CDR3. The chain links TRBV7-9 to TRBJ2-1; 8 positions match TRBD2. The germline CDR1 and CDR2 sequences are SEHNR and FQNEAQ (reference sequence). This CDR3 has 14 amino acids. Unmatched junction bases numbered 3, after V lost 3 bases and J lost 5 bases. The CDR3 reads CASSLSGLDNEQFF. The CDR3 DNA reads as TGTGCCAGCAGCTTGTCGGGACTAGACAATGAGCAGTTCTTC.

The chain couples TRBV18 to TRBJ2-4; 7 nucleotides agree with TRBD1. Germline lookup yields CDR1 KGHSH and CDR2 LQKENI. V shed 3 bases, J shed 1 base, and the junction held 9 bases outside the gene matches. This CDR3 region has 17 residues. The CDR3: CASSPRGGLDAKNIQYF. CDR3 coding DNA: TGTGCCAGCTCACCCAGAGGGGGCCTGGATGCCAAAAACATTCAGTACTTC.

The DNA for the CDR3 is TGCAGCGTCGGCAGACAGGGGTATGGAAACACCATATATTTT. As protein: CSVGRQGYGNTIYF. The chain employs TRBV29-1 and TRBJ1-3; 8 positions agree with TRBD1. Germline-derived CDR1 and CDR2 are SQVTM and ANQGSEA. The CDR3 has 14 residues. V lost 6 bases and J lost 3; bases outside the gene matches: 7. The whole variable domain, remainder taken from reference TRBV29-1 and TRBJ1-3, is SAVISQKPSRDICQRGTSLTIQCQVDSQVTMMFWYRQQPGQSLTLIATANQGSEATYESGFVIDKFPISRPNLTFSTLTVSNMSPEDSSIYLCSVGRQGYGNTIYFGEGSWLTVV.

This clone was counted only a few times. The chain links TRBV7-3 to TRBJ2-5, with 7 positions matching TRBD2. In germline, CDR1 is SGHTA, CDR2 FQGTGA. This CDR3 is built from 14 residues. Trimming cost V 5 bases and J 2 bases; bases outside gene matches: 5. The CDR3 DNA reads TGTGCCAGCAGCCCTCAGGGAGGGCAAGAGACCCAGTACTTC. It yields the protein CASSPQGGQETQYF.